This T cell receptor beta chain was obtained from a study of response to subunit inactivated influenza vaccine. Broader study findings: New T cells are recruited in small numbers by each seasonal influenza vaccination, according to the authors' suggestion.

TCRdb called the RT-PCR reads again in MiXCR, with one record for every CDR3 protein. The table has about 190,000 distinct CDR3 sequences, about 15% seen once. This clonotype was seen at least ten times. Its antigen is unknown. The V gene's germline CDR1 is MDHEN and CDR2 SYDVKM. The CDR3 is 16 amino acids. Trimming took 5 bases from V and 4 from J; bases not matched to a gene: 8. This specimen consisted of CD8+ T cells sorted from PBMCs, obtained roughly 5 days after vaccination. The clonotype comes from a man between 50 and 59 years old who received an inactivated influenza vaccine. The chain joins TRBV28 to TRBJ2-1; TRBD2 agrees at 10 bases. The chain's CDR3 is CASSQIALAGYNEQFF. CDR3 coding DNA: TGTGCCAGCAGTCAAATCGCACTAGCGGGGTACAATGAGCAGTTCTTC.